The next 25 T cell receptor beta chains were all read from a single sample in a study of Ad26.COV2.S vaccination and SARS-CoV-2 variants. Profiling relied on immunoSEQ multiplex PCR, and the TCRdb table lists in-frame clones only, not all of them. This sample has nearly 95,000 clones; roughly 84% occur once, and the top ten carry 16%. Source: peripheral blood, taken after recovery from COVID-19. Receptors were obtained from a human donor who had recovered from COVID-19.

This sequence joins TRBV28 and TRBJ1-2; no clear D gene. The CDR3 has 14 amino acids. CDR1 MDHEN and CDR2 SYDVKM come from the germline V gene. Trimming removed 10 bases from V and 5 bases from J, with 20 bases in between. CDR3 nucleotides: TGTGCCACCCAAAGCCCCGGGGTCACTTATGGCTACACCTTC. Residues: CATQSPGVTYGYTF.

This chain connects TRBV4-3 to TRBJ2-3; D is ambiguous. The germline CDR1 and CDR2 sequences are LGHNA and YSLEER. The ends were cut back, 2 bases at V and 2 bases at J, with 11 bases in the middle. CDR3 length: 15 residues. The CDR3 DNA reads as TGCGCCAGCAGCCAAAGGAACTCAAACACAGATACGCAGTATTTT. Protein product: CASSQRNSNTDTQYF.

The rearrangement uses TRBV19 and TRBJ1-6, with D hard to call. This CDR3 is 15 amino acids long. CDR1 is LNHDA, CDR2 SQIVND, per germline (reference sequence). Between the trimmed V and J ends, which lost 9 bases and 8 bases, there was a span of 20 bases. CDR3 DNA sequence: TGTGCCAGCCCCTCCTCGGACGGACGCTATTCACCCCTCCACTTT. Translation: CASPSSDGRYSPLHF.

The rearrangement uses TRBV19 and TRBJ2-2; D is undetermined. V was trimmed by 3 bases and J by 8 bases, leaving 13 bases between them. Per the germline V gene, CDR1 is LNHDA and CDR2 is SQIVND (reference sequence). This CDR3 comprises 14 residues. CDR3 DNA sequence: TGTGCCAGTAGTATTACTCCCCCCTCGGGGGAGCTGTTTTTT. It specifies CASSITPPSGELFF. The full variable domain, completed using reference TRBV19 and TRBJ2-2, is DGGITQSPKYLFRKEGQNVTLSCEQNLNHDAMYWYRQDPGQGLRLIYYSQIVNDFQKGDIAEGYSVSREKKESFPLTVTSAQKNPTAFYLCASSITPPSGELFFGEGSRLTVL.

V is TRBV11-2 and J is TRBJ2-7; 10 bases are a match to TRBD2. The length of the CDR3 is 14 residues. V was pared by 5 bases and J by 1 base, with 2 bases of the junction left unmatched. Germline CDR1 reads SGHAT; CDR2 reads FQNNGV. As DNA, the CDR3 is TGTGCCAGCAGCCGGACTAGCGGATCCTACGAGCAGTACTTC. Translation: CASSRTSGSYEQYF.

This clone came up once. The chain joins TRBV27 to TRBJ1-3; 11 bases are a match to TRBD1. Looked up from germline, CDR1 is MNHEY and CDR2 is SMNVEV (reference sequence). V shed 5 bases, J shed 7 bases, and the junction held 7 bases outside the gene matches. This CDR3 spans 15 amino acids. This CDR3 is CASSPYRDRGNTIYF. Here the CDR3 DNA reads TGTGCCAGCAGTCCCTACCGGGACAGGGGGAACACCATATATTTT.

The chain combines TRBV10-2 with TRBJ1-1, with D tentatively TRBD1 (6 bases). The CDR3 totals 14 residues. Germline V gene sequence: CDR1 WSHSY, CDR2 SAAADI. V was shortened by 10 bases and J by 5 bases, with 20 bases between the two germline ends. In DNA, the CDR3 is TGCGCCACTAATAGGGGCAGGGGAGGGACTGAAGCTTTCTTT. This gives the protein CATNRGRGGTEAFF.

This clone appeared a single time. This CDR3 reads CASSRDGVLTEAFF. Written as DNA, the CDR3 is TGTGCCAGCAGCCGAGACGGGGTTCTCACTGAAGCTTTCTTT. The rearrangement joins TRBV7-8 to TRBJ1-1; D is unresolved. CDR1 SGHVS and CDR2 FQNEAQ come from the germline V gene. Trimming took 5 bases from V and 4 from J, leaving 14 bases between them. The CDR3 has 14 residues.

J is TRBJ2-2 and V is TRBV2; D remains unclear. Trimming took off 7 bases at V and 10 bases at J, with 10 bases between the two ends. Per germline, CDR1 SNHLY and CDR2 FYNNEI. This CDR3 is built from 11 residues. The DNA for the CDR3 is TGTGCCAGCATGTCACGGCTGGAGCTGTTTTTT. Translation gives CASMSRLELFF.

The chain uses TRBV18 and TRBJ1-2, with D maybe TRBD1 (6 bases). The CDR3 consists of 15 residues. Germline V lookup: CDR1 KGHSH, CDR2 LQKENI. With 2 bases removed from V and 3 bases from J, the gap between germline ends came to 13 bases. The CDR3, as DNA: TGTGCCAGCTCACCAGCGGCAGGGGACTACTATGGCTACACCTTC. Translating gives CASSPAAGDYYGYTF.

CDR3 DNA: TGCGCCAGCAGCTTCTCAGGGGGCGGAGAGACCCAGTACTTC. This gives the protein CASSFSGGGETQYF. The chain combines TRBV5-1 with TRBJ2-5, with 8 bases identical to TRBD1. Germline-derived CDR1 and CDR2 are SGHRS and YFSETQ. The CDR3 loop spans 14 amino acids. The V segment lost 2 bases and the J segment 4 bases; nucleotides outside the gene matches: 4.

The V and J genes are TRBV6-5 and TRBJ1-1; TRBD1 might be the D (5 bases). Germline V gene lookup returns CDR1 MNHEY and CDR2 SVGAGI. The CDR3 runs 12 residues. Trimming stripped 6 bases from V and 6 bases from J, with 11 bases between. CDR3 coding DNA: TGTGCCAGCAGCCTGGGGGGGTCTGAAGCTTTCTTT. The encoded protein is CASSLGGSEAFF.

J is TRBJ2-7 and V is TRBV7-8; 9 positions agree with TRBD2. This CDR3 comprises 15 residues. J was trimmed by 2 bases and V by 3 bases; bases with no gene match: 5. Germline CDR1 is SGHVS and CDR2 is FQNEAQ. Here the CDR3 reads CASSFRGRGAYEQYF. DNA for the CDR3: TGTGCCAGCAGCTTCCGCGGGAGGGGGGCCTACGAGCAGTACTTC.

The count of this clone is one. The V and J genes are TRBV6-1 and TRBJ1-4; 8 positions match TRBD1. Germline V gene sequence: CDR1 MNHNS, CDR2 SASEGT. With 2 bases clipped from V and 4 bases from J, the junction kept 6 bases outside the gene matches. The CDR3 has 16 amino acids. The CDR3 reads CASSEFRGRSNEKLFF. In DNA, the CDR3 is TGTGCCAGCAGTGAATTCAGGGGGCGGAGTAATGAAAAACTGTTTTTT.

The chain has TRBV6-5 and TRBJ1-1; the D gene is possibly TRBD1 (5 bases). With 7 bases removed from V and 0 bases from J, the gap between germline ends came to 12 bases. The CDR3 has 14 residues. The germline gives CDR1 MNHEY, CDR2 SVGAGI. The CDR3 sequence is CASTPDTMNTEAFF. The CDR3 bases are TGTGCCAGCACCCCGGACACGATGAACACTGAAGCTTTCTTT.

The sample holds many counts of this clone. The chain joins TRBV4-1 to TRBJ2-1; D gene uncertain. Germline V gene data show CDR1 as MGHRA and CDR2 as YSYEKL. This CDR3 comprises 16 residues. The ends were cut back, 3 bases at V and 0 bases at J, with 12 bases in the middle. Here the CDR3 DNA reads TGCGCCAGCAGCCAGCTCGGCAGGAGCTCCTACAATGAGCAGTTCTTC. Protein sequence: CASSQLGRSSYNEQFF.

This clone showed up just once. This chain joins TRBV10-3 and TRBJ2-7; 7 bases are shared with TRBD1. Per the germline V gene, CDR1 is ENHRY and CDR2 is SYGVKD. This CDR3 spans 19 amino acids. Unmatched junction bases numbered 21, after V lost 7 bases and J lost 0 bases. The CDR3 protein is CAIKIRQGEDPPSSYEQYF. The CDR3 region has the DNA TGTGCCATCAAGATCAGACAGGGCGAAGATCCCCCGAGCTCCTACGAGCAGTACTTC.

CDR3 in DNA: TGCAGTGCTAGTCTTCGGACAGTCGGCACCGGGGAGCTGTTTTTT. Translation gives CSASLRTVGTGELFF. V gene TRBV20-1 combines with J gene TRBJ2-2; tentatively, D is TRBD1 (6 bases). From germline, CDR1 is DFQATT and CDR2 SNEGSKA (reference sequence). CDR3 length equals 15 residues. The V end lost 3 bases, the J end lost 4 bases, and 15 bases lay between the germline ends.

The rearrangement joins TRBV7-2 to TRBJ1-1, with D unclear. The CDR3 consists of 13 residues. CDR1 and CDR2 (germline): SGHTA, FQGNSA. V was shortened by 8 bases and J by 4 bases, with 14 bases between the two germline ends. As DNA, the CDR3 is TGTGCCAGCCTGCACTGGGGTGGCACTGAAGCTTTCTTT. The encoded protein is CASLHWGGTEAFF.

V usage is TRBV21-1 and J usage is TRBJ1-6. TRBV21-1 is recorded as a pseudogene. The CDR3 contains 11 residues. The CDR3 nucleotides read TGTGCCAGCAGCAACTGTTCACCCCTCCACTTT. This translates into CASSNCSPLHF.

V usage is TRBV5-4 and J usage is TRBJ1-1, with D perhaps TRBD1 (5 bases). The V and J ends lost 4 bases and 0 bases respectively, with 19 bases between them. From germline, CDR1 is SGHNT and CDR2 YYREEE (reference sequence). The CDR3 consists of 17 residues. CDR3 region: CASSPERAAGLNTEAFF. CDR3 in DNA: TGTGCCAGCAGCCCCGAAAGGGCCGCGGGACTGAACACTGAAGCTTTCTTT.

The chain uses TRBV12-3 or TRBV12-4 and TRBJ2-7; no firm D call. With 2 bases removed from V and 6 bases from J, the gap between germline ends came to 11 bases. The CDR3 is made up of 13 amino acids. CDR3 in DNA: TGTGCCAGCAGTTTAAATCTGGTAGCCGAGCAGTACTTC. Its translation is CASSLNLVAEQYF.

V is TRBV5-4 and J is TRBJ2-5; 11 positions match TRBD2. The CDR3 loop spans 16 amino acids. J was trimmed by 0 bases and V by 4 bases; bases with no gene match: 5. CDR1 is SGHNT, CDR2 YYREEE, per germline (reference sequence). DNA of the CDR3: TGTGCCAGCAGCCCCTTAGCGGGAGGGGACCAAGAGACCCAGTACTTC. Protein product: CASSPLAGGDQETQYF. The whole variable domain, remainder taken from reference TRBV5-4 and TRBJ2-5, is ETGVTQSPTHLIKTRGQQVTLRCSSQSGHNTVSWYQQALGQGPQFIFQYYREEENGRGNFPPRFSGLQFPNYSSELNVNALELDDSALYLCASSPLAGGDQETQYFGPGTRLLVL.

This chain uses TRBV12-5 with TRBJ2-3; TRBD2 matches at 7 bases. V was pared by 0 bases and J by 3 bases, with 3 bases of the junction left unmatched. The CDR3 has 15 amino acids. Germline loops: CDR1 LGHNT, CDR2 FRNRAP. This CDR3 is CASGLVASGTDTQYF. CDR3 nucleotide sequence: TGTGCTAGTGGTTTGGTAGCTAGCGGAACAGATACGCAGTATTTT. The whole variable domain, remainder taken from reference TRBV12-5 and TRBJ2-3, is DARVTQTPRHKVTEMGQEVTMRCQPILGHNTVFWYRQTMMQGLELLAYFRNRAPLDDSGMPKDRFSAEMPDATLATLKIQPSEPRDSAVYFCASGLVASGTDTQYFGPGTRLTVL.

On this clone: Other DNA sequences in the same sample also yield this CDR3. The chain combines TRBV9 with TRBJ2-7; maybe TRBD2 (5 bases). V was cut by 0 bases and J by 0 bases, with 7 bases left in between. Germline V lookup: CDR1 SGDLS, CDR2 YYNGEE. The CDR3 extends over 14 amino acids. CDR3 sequence (DNA): TGTGCCAGCAGCGTAGGAGGGAGCTCCTACGAGCAGTACTTC. Amino acid sequence: CASSVGGSSYEQYF.